This T cell receptor beta chain was captured in a study of T cell repertoires and HLA-DP antigens. On this clone: Its matching antigen is unknown.

Profiled with immunoSEQ multiplex PCR; TCRdb holds only in-frame clones, not every one. The table includes some 110,000 clones, roughly 92% detected once. The CDR3 is 14 amino acids. V was pared by 4 bases and J by 7 bases, with 7 bases of the junction left unmatched. Looked up from germline, CDR1 is SGHTA and CDR2 is FQGNSA. The rearrangement joins TRBV7-2 to TRBJ1-2; the match to TRBD1 covers 9 bases. This receptor was taken from a woman between 18 and 29 years old in good health and CMV-seronegative. Sequenced material: CD4+ T cells from PBMCs. The CDR3 loop is CASSWGQGGVGYTF. Written as DNA, the CDR3 is TGTGCCAGCAGCTGGGGACAGGGCGGGGTTGGCTACACCTTC.